This T cell receptor beta chain was sequenced in a study of identical twins. General study findings and limits: Reduced insertions were recorded for abundant cord blood beta clonotypes, with no such pattern in memory repertoires. Less excess twin sharing appeared in beta out-of-frame sequences.

This clonotype was picked up a small number of times. Its antigen is currently unknown. Germline V gene data show CDR1 as LGHNA and CDR2 as YSLEER. There are 18 residues in the CDR3. Trimming removed 1 base at V and 0 bases at J, with 15 bases between. Template switching added a universal primer site, and cDNA bore unique molecular identifiers. Using its own MiXCR run on the 5' RACE reads, TCRdb lists one record per CDR3 protein. The table has a few hundred thousand distinct CDR3 sequences, more than 9% seen once; the top ten hold roughly 3%. This sample also appeared in a second study, on yellow fever vaccine responses in identical twins. That report adds: After vaccination, twins' T cell response reportedly seemed partly convergent, partly personalized.

This TCR was recovered from a young woman in good health. This rearrangement joins TRBV4-3 to TRBJ2-2; perhaps TRBD1 as D (6 bases). The sequenced sample consisted of PBMCs. As DNA, the CDR3 is TGCGCCAGCAGCCAAGCTCCTACAGGGTACGCGAACACCGGGGAGCTGTTTTTT. Translated: CASSQAPTGYANTGELFF.